These 24 T cell receptor beta chains were all obtained from the same sample, sequenced in a study of a mutant IDH1 vaccine in newly diagnosed glioma. The time point here: week 23, last vaccination. Every vaccination contained 300 ug of the mutant IDH1 20-mer peptide and was paired with topical imiquimod. The antigens these receptors bind are not known. This table comes from immunoSEQ multiplex PCR, and its TCRdb copy is limited to in-frame clones, with some not included. Altogether approximately 50,000 clones are present, more than 75% being singletons, with the ten largest covering around 1.3%. This specimen consisted of PBMCs, obtained from a glioma patient whose treatment included an IDH1 peptide vaccine. Source of these receptors: a man aged 40-49 years with glioma.

This CDR3 reads CASSLGRPNTEAFF. CDR3 coding DNA: TGTGCCAGCAGCTTGGGACGGCCGAACACTGAAGCTTTCTTT. J is TRBJ1-1 and V is TRBV5-6; no clear D gene. The CDR3 spans 14 residues. Trimming removed 0 bases from V and 1 base from J, with 7 bases in between. Looked up from germline, CDR1 is SGHDT and CDR2 is YYEEEE.

The V gene is TRBV14, the J gene TRBJ1-1; D not certain. The CDR3 totals 13 residues. V was shortened by 10 bases and J by 1 base, with 13 bases between the two germline ends. CDR1 SGHDN and CDR2 FVKESK come from the germline V gene. The CDR3 DNA reads as TGTGCCACCGGAAGACTGGGGAACACTGAAGCTTTCTTT. It translates to CATGRLGNTEAFF.

The chain couples TRBV27 to TRBJ2-7; TRBD2 matches 8 bases. The CDR3 sequence is 13 residues long. Germline V gene lookup returns CDR1 MNHEY and CDR2 SMNVEV (reference sequence). V trimming: 8 bases; J trimming: 5 bases; junction bases outside the gene matches: 8. The CDR3 region has the DNA TGTGCCAGCCGGTCCAGCGGGAGTAACGAGCAGTACTTC. It codes for CASRSSGSNEQYF.

The rearrangement links TRBV7-2 to TRBJ2-7; 7 nucleotides match TRBD2. The V and J ends lost 9 bases and 1 base, in that order; junction bases with no gene match: 12. This CDR3 has 15 amino acids. The germline V gene has CDR1 SGHTA and CDR2 FQGNSA. The DNA for the CDR3 is TGTGCCAGTCGGGACGGGGGGAGTCAATCCTACGAGCAGTACTTC. Protein: CASRDGGSQSYEQYF.

This clone is a singleton in its sample. The V and J genes are TRBV7-2 and TRBJ2-3; 8 bases are shared with TRBD2. Germline values: CDR1 SGHTA, CDR2 FQGNSA. The CDR3 extends over 15 amino acids. After removal of 7 bases from V and 5 bases from J, the junction contained 11 bases not matched to a gene. Written as DNA, the CDR3 is TGTGCCAGCAAGGATTGGCGGGAGGTCCTAGATACGCAGTATTTT. It translates to CASKDWREVLDTQYF.

The chain employs TRBV7-2 and TRBJ2-7, with D possibly TRBD1 on 6 matching bases. Germline CDR1 SGHTA, CDR2 FQGNSA. The CDR3 consists of 13 residues. Trimming stripped 5 bases from V and 6 bases from J, with 14 bases between. The CDR3 here is CASSHRELGEQYF. The CDR3, as DNA: TGTGCCAGCAGCCACAGGGAATTGGGCGAGCAGTACTTC.

The rearrangement links TRBV5-5 to TRBJ1-1; D remains unclear. The CDR3 has 13 amino acids. The V end lost 4 bases, the J end lost 2 bases, and 9 bases lay between the germline ends. The germline gives CDR1 SGHKS, CDR2 YYEKEE (reference sequence). The CDR3 nucleotides are TGTGCCAGCAGCGTCGACCACAACACTGAAGCTTTCTTT. It yields the protein CASSVDHNTEAFF.

The rearrangement uses TRBV2 and TRBJ2-7, with TRBD1 identical over 7 bases. This CDR3 comprises 15 residues. Germline V gives CDR1 SNHLY, CDR2 FYNNEI. The J segment lost 6 bases and the V segment lost 3 bases, leaving 11 bases of the junction unmatched. The CDR3 DNA reads as TGTGCCAGCAGTGACTTAAAACAGGGGCTCGTCGAGCAGTACTTC. Translating gives CASSDLKQGLVEQYF. Drawing the rest from reference TRBV2 and TRBJ2-7, the complete variable domain is EPEVTQTPSHQVTQMGQEVILRCVPISNHLYFYWYRQILGQKVEFLVSFYNNEISEKSEIFDDQFSVERPDGSNFTLKIRSTKLEDSAMYFCASSDLKQGLVEQYFGPGTRLTVT.

V usage is TRBV18 and J usage is TRBJ2-3; tentatively, D is TRBD1 (7 bases). Germline values: CDR1 KGHSH, CDR2 LQKENI. V dropped 3 bases and J dropped 2 bases, with 12 bases sitting between them. The CDR3 loop spans 15 amino acids. This CDR3 is CASSPQGGLTDTQYF. The CDR3 DNA sequence: TGTGCCAGCTCACCGCAGGGGGGCCTCACAGATACGCAGTATTTT.

CDR3 loop: CASSHPGQTHEKLFF. The CDR3 bases are TGTGCCAGTAGTCATCCGGGACAGACGCATGAAAAACTGTTTTTT. The genes are TRBV19 and TRBJ1-4; 7 positions match TRBD1. Germline CDR1 LNHDA, CDR2 SQIVND (reference sequence). There are 15 residues in the CDR3. The trim removed 5 bases at V and 6 bases at J, leaving 9 bases unmatched.

The chain couples TRBV19 to TRBJ2-7, with D perhaps TRBD2 (6 bases). The CDR3 covers 16 residues. Deletions cut 2 bases from V and 2 bases from J, with 16 bases between. Germline values: CDR1 LNHDA, CDR2 SQIVND (reference sequence). CDR3 residues: CASSISAGPKAYEQYF. The CDR3 DNA follows: TGTGCCAGTAGTATAAGTGCGGGGCCAAAGGCCTACGAGCAGTACTTC.

The V gene is TRBV27, the J gene TRBJ1-1; 7 positions match TRBD1. Germline V gives CDR1 MNHEY, CDR2 SMNVEV (reference sequence). The junction had 6 bases not matched to a gene; V was cut back by 6 bases and J by 2 bases. CDR3 length: 14 amino acids. The chain's CDR3 is CASSRQGRNTEAFF. The CDR3 DNA reads as TGTGCCAGCAGCCGACAGGGACGTAACACTGAAGCTTTCTTT.

V gene TRBV6-5 combines with J gene TRBJ2-1; 10 nucleotides agree with TRBD2. The V and J ends lost 6 bases and 0 bases, in that order; junction bases with no gene match: 2. CDR1 is MNHEY, CDR2 SVGAGI, per germline. CDR3 length equals 15 residues. The CDR3, as DNA: TGTGCCAGCAGGTCTAGCGGGAGCTCCTACAATGAGCAGTTCTTC. This encodes CASRSSGSSYNEQFF.

This chain joins TRBV11-2 and TRBJ2-1; maybe TRBD1 (6 bases). Germline lookup yields CDR1 SGHAT and CDR2 FQNNGV. The CDR3 covers 14 residues. Trimming pared 3 bases from V and 0 bases from J, leaving 6 bases between. Here the CDR3 reads CASSLDSSYNEQFF. The CDR3 DNA sequence: TGTGCCAGCAGCTTGGACAGCTCCTACAATGAGCAGTTCTTC.

The chain combines TRBV18 with TRBJ2-4; 8 nucleotides agree with TRBD1. The CDR3 totals 16 residues. Germline V gene sequence: CDR1 KGHSH, CDR2 LQKENI. The V and J ends lost 4 bases and 6 bases, in that order; junction bases with no gene match: 11. The CDR3 DNA follows: TGTGCCAGCTCACGGAATGGACAGGGTAATTTAAACATTCAGTACTTC. It specifies CASSRNGQGNLNIQYF.

The chain couples TRBV4-1 to TRBJ1-1; no clear D. From germline, CDR1 is MGHRA and CDR2 YSYEKL. There are 15 residues in the CDR3. V was trimmed by 2 bases and J by 4 bases, leaving 14 bases between them. The CDR3, as DNA: TGCGCCAGCAGCCAACTAGACTGGGAACTCACTGAAGCTTTCTTT. Translated, it gives CASSQLDWELTEAFF.

V and J are TRBV29-1 and TRBJ1-3, with TRBD1 as a possible D gene (6 bases). There are 13 residues in the CDR3. Per germline, CDR1 SQVTM and CDR2 ANQGSEA. Trimming cost V 5 bases and J 0 bases, with 8 bases left between them. The DNA of the CDR3 is TGCAGCGTTCGGGGGGCCTCTGGAAACACCATATATTTT. It encodes CSVRGASGNTIYF.

The V call is TRBV6-5, the J call TRBJ1-2, with D unresolved. From germline, CDR1 is MNHEY and CDR2 SVGAGI. With 7 bases removed from V and 2 bases from J, the gap between germline ends came to 11 bases. The CDR3 has 13 amino acids. CDR3 region: CASTLDGNYGYTF. CDR3 bases: TGTGCCAGCACCCTTGACGGGAACTATGGCTACACCTTC.

As regards this clone: Germline is not matched at one junction end, which may reflect a read error. This chain uses TRBV11-2 with TRBJ1-1; 7 nucleotides agree with TRBD1. The CDR3 loop spans 15 amino acids. CDR1 is SGHAT and CDR2 is FQNNGV in the germline V gene. This CDR3 reads CASSLDLGQNTQAFF. The CDR3 bases are TGTGCCAGCAGCTTAGATTTGGGACAGAACACTCAAGCTTTCTTT. Based on the CDR3 plus reference TRBV11-2 and TRBJ1-1, the full variable domain is EAGVAQSPRYKIIEKRQSVAFWCNPISGHATLYWYQQILGQGPKLLIQFQNNGVVDDSQLPKDRFSAERLKGVDSTLKIQPAKLEDSAVYLCASSLDLGQNTQAFFGQGTRLTVV.

This chain uses TRBV10-3 with TRBJ1-1, with D hard to call. The germline V and J ends were trimmed by 6 bases and 0 bases, with 5 bases remaining between them. Germline V gene data show CDR1 as ENHRY and CDR2 as SYGVKD. The CDR3 totals 12 residues. In nucleotides, the CDR3 is TGTGCCATCAGCGATTTGAACACTGAAGCTTTCTTT. Translation: CAISDLNTEAFF.

This chain connects TRBV6-1 to TRBJ2-1; D is perhaps TRBD2 (5 bases). Looked up from germline, CDR1 is MNHNS and CDR2 is SASEGT. With 6 bases removed from V and 1 base from J, the gap between germline ends came to 13 bases. CDR3 length: 15 residues. In DNA form, the CDR3 reads TGTGCCAGCAGCTCCAAGACGGGATCCTACAATGAGCAGTTCTTC. It translates to CASSSKTGSYNEQFF.

The V gene is TRBV4-1, the J gene TRBJ2-2; D perhaps matches TRBD1 (5 bases). V was trimmed by 4 bases and J by 4 bases, leaving 19 bases between them. In germline, CDR1 is MGHRA, CDR2 YSYEKL. CDR3 length: 17 residues. The CDR3 loop is CASSLPRPTRATGELFF. The CDR3 DNA follows: TGCGCCAGCAGCCTCCCGCGGCCGACCAGGGCCACCGGGGAGCTGTTTTTT.

The chain is built from TRBV4-3 and TRBJ2-7; possible D gene TRBD2, 5 bases. Germline V lookup: CDR1 LGHNA, CDR2 YSLEER. This CDR3 region has 15 residues. Trimming left V 0 bases short and J 2 bases short, with 11 bases between. CDR3 amino acids: CASSQDTGSPYEQYF. The CDR3 DNA follows: TGCGCCAGCAGCCAAGATACGGGATCCCCCTACGAGCAGTACTTC.

This sequence joins TRBV7-9 and TRBJ2-5; D may be TRBD2 (5 bases). The length of the CDR3 is 14 residues. CDR1 and CDR2 (germline): SEHNR, FQNEAQ (reference sequence). V lost 5 bases, J lost 3 bases, and 13 bases lay in between. In nucleotides, the CDR3 is TGTGCCAGCAGCCGGTTGGTGGGAGAAGAGACCCAGTACTTC. Translation gives CASSRLVGEETQYF.